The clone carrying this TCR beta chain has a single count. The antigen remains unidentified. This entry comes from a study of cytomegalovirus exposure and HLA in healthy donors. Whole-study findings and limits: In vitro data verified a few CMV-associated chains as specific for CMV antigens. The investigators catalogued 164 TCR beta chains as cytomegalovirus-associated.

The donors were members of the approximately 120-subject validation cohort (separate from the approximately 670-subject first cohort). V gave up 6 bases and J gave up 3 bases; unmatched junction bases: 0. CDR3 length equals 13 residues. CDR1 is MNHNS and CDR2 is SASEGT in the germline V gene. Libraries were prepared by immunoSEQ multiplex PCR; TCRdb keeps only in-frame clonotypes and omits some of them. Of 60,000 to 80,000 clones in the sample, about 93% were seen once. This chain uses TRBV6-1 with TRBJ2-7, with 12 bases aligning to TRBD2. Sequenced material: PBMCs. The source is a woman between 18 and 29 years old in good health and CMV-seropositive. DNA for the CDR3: TGTGCCAGCAGGACTAGCGGGAGCTACGAGCAGTACTTC. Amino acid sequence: CASRTSGSYEQYF.